Each of the 17 T cell receptor beta chains below was sequenced from the same sample in a study of lymphopenia after photon versus proton radiotherapy. Data came from immunoSEQ multiplex PCR; TCRdb stores just in-frame clones and leaves some out. The profile covers fewer than 20,000 clones, with 80% to 95% appearing a single time and 1.7% taken by the ten largest. The specimen was peripheral blood, collected from a patient treated with photon-based radiotherapy. These receptor sequences come from a woman between 35 and 50 years old with cholangiocarcinoma.

The chain combines TRBV6-4 with TRBJ1-1; no firm D call. CDR3 length: 14 residues. The V end was cut by 3 bases, the J end by 4 bases, with 12 bases between. Germline V gene lookup returns CDR1 MRHNA and CDR2 SNTAGT. CDR3 nucleotide sequence: TGTGCCAGCAGTGAGGCGGGCCGGGCCACTGAAGCTTTCTTT. Its protein is CASSEAGRATEAFF.

This rearrangement joins TRBV30 to TRBJ1-6; 10 bases are shared with TRBD1. The CDR3 is 16 amino acids. The ends lost 5 bases at V and 6 bases at J; junction bases unmatched: 10. In germline, CDR1 is GTSNPN, CDR2 SVGIG (reference sequence). The DNA for the CDR3 is TGTGCCTGGCTCCGGGACAGGGGTGGTGGTAATTCACCCCTCCACTTT. Protein: CAWLRDRGGGNSPLHF.

A few counts support this clone. The V and J genes are TRBV5-6 and TRBJ2-2; TRBD1 matches at 8 bases. Germline V CDR1 and CDR2: SGHDT, YYEEEE. V lost 0 bases to trimming and J lost 0 bases; unmatched junction nucleotides: 7. This CDR3 spans 18 amino acids. This CDR3 reads CASSLARAGGANTGELFF. The CDR3 DNA is TGTGCCAGCAGCTTGGCCAGGGCAGGGGGCGCGAACACCGGGGAGCTGTTTTTT.

This chain joins TRBV10-1 and TRBJ1-1; 7 nucleotides agree with TRBD1. The CDR3 contains 14 residues. Germline values: CDR1 WNHNN, CDR2 SYGVQD (reference sequence). J was trimmed by 6 bases and V by 4 bases; bases with no gene match: 8. The DNA of the CDR3 is TGCGCCAGCAGTGGTAGCGACAGGGCCTCTGAAGCTTTCTTT. It yields the protein CASSGSDRASEAFF.

The rearrangement links TRBV21-1 to TRBJ1-1; TRBD1, the D gene given by the table, was not confirmed from the DNA. TRBV21-1 is deemed a pseudogene. There are 13 residues in the CDR3. CDR3 bases: TGTGCCAGCAGCAAAATAGAGACAGGGGGTGATTTCTTT. It codes for CASSKIETGGDFF.

Relative to its sample, this clone is large (0.1 to 1%). This rearrangement joins TRBV11-2 to TRBJ2-1, with D unresolved. Germline assignment: CDR1 SGHAT and CDR2 FQNNGV. V shed 5 bases and J shed 9 bases, with 11 bases lying between them. The CDR3 runs to 12 residues. The CDR3 region is CASSKVAIEQFF. CDR3 DNA: TGTGCCAGCAGCAAAGTGGCCATTGAGCAGTTCTTC.

This sequence joins TRBV5-5 and TRBJ1-4; D is possibly TRBD1 (6 bases). CDR1 and CDR2 (germline): SGHKS, YYEKEE (reference sequence). The V end lost 4 bases, the J end lost 11 bases, and 15 bases lay between the germline ends. The CDR3 is made up of 13 amino acids. The CDR3 is CASSTEDSRKLFF. The CDR3 nucleotides read TGTGCCAGCAGCACCGAGGACAGCAGGAAACTGTTTTTT.

The chain employs TRBV7-9 and TRBJ2-5, with TRBD2 identical over 7 bases. The DNA matches TRBJ2-7 better at its end, which makes the J call doubtful. The CDR3 has 16 residues. The germline V gene encodes CDR1 SEHNR and CDR2 FQNEAQ (reference sequence). The CDR3 DNA is TGTGCCAGCAGCTTAACCGGGACTACCGGCGCCTACGAGCAGTACTTC. It codes for CASSLTGTTGAYEQYF.

V usage is TRBV6-5 and J usage is TRBJ1-4, with D hard to call. The CDR3 loop spans 14 amino acids. With 8 bases removed from V and 2 bases from J, the gap between germline ends came to 12 bases. Looked up from germline, CDR1 is MNHEY and CDR2 is SVGAGI. The chain's CDR3 is CASFLGSTNEKLFF. CDR3 sequence (DNA): TGTGCCAGCTTCCTCGGATCGACTAATGAAAAACTGTTTTTT.

In its sample, this clone was seen once. The chain carries TRBV11-3 and TRBJ2-5, with 7 bases that match TRBD2. Germline V gene data show CDR1 as SGHNT and CDR2 as YENEEA. This CDR3 comprises 19 residues. Trimming cost V 1 base and J 4 bases; bases outside gene matches: 18. CDR3 in amino acids: CASSLGGRLDTGSGETQYF. The DNA of the CDR3 is TGTGCCAGCAGCTTAGGCGGGAGACTCGACACAGGTAGTGGAGAGACCCAGTACTTC.

This chain joins TRBV7-2 and TRBJ1-5; TRBD1 is a possible D gene (6 bases). Per germline, CDR1 SGHTA and CDR2 FQGNSA. The CDR3 has 15 residues. V was pared by 6 bases and J by 3 bases, with 15 bases between. This CDR3 reads CASRDSGTLNQPQHF. The CDR3, as DNA: TGTGCCAGCAGGGATTCCGGGACACTCAATCAGCCCCAGCATTTT.

V is TRBV19 and J is TRBJ2-5; 7 bases map to TRBD2. There are 15 residues in the CDR3. The germline CDR1 and CDR2 sequences are LNHDA and SQIVND (reference sequence). The V gene end was trimmed by 4 bases and the J gene end by 5 bases; junction bases not matched to a gene: 10. This chain's CDR3 is CASSTPSGLRETQYF. CDR3 nucleotides: TGTGCCAGTAGTACGCCTAGCGGCCTCCGGGAGACCCAGTACTTC.

The CDR3 protein is CASSVLAGELGGELFF. The CDR3 DNA follows: TGTGCCAGCAGTGTCCTAGCGGGAGAACTCGGCGGGGAGCTGTTTTTT. This sequence joins TRBV6-6 and TRBJ2-2; 10 bases map to TRBD2. The V gene's germline CDR1 is MNHNY and CDR2 SVGAGI (reference sequence). The length of the CDR3 is 16 residues. The ends lost 5 bases at V and 7 bases at J; junction bases unmatched: 10.

V usage is TRBV29-1 and J usage is TRBJ2-3; D is unresolved. CDR3 length: 12 amino acids. Germline V gene sequence: CDR1 SQVTM, CDR2 ANQGSEA. Between the trimmed V and J ends, which lost 7 bases and 0 bases, there was a span of 8 bases. In nucleotides, the CDR3 is TGCAGCGGTGGTTCCAGCACAGATACGCAGTATTTT. Its translation: CSGGSSTDTQYF.

In DNA, the CDR3 is TGTGCCTGGAGTGTACGATACGAGCAGTACTTC. Translation: CAWSVRYEQYF. This sequence joins TRBV30 and TRBJ2-7; D not resolved. This CDR3 has 11 residues. Germline V gives CDR1 GTSNPN, CDR2 SVGIG (reference sequence). Trimming pared 0 bases from V and 4 bases from J, leaving 4 bases between.

With respect to this clone: Germline and junction disagree at one end, which may indicate a read error. V and J are TRBV7-7 and TRBJ1-2, with a weak D call TRBD1 (6 bases). This CDR3 is built from 17 residues. In germline, CDR1 is SSHAT, CDR2 FNYEAQ (reference sequence). CDR3 in amino acids: CASSYAPGHRANYGYTF. The CDR3, as DNA: TGTGCTAGCAGCTACGCCCCGGGACATAGAGCTAACTATGGCTACACCTTC.

The chain carries TRBV10-3 and TRBJ2-7, with D possibly matching TRBD1 (6 bases). CDR3 length: 14 amino acids. V lost 7 bases to trimming and J lost 6 bases, with 19 bases between them. CDR1 and CDR2 from the germline V gene are ENHRY and SYGVKD. CDR3 DNA: TGTGCCATCACCCCACAGGGCCCACGGTCCGAGCAGTACTTC. It codes for CAITPQGPRSEQYF.